This T cell receptor beta chain was observed in a study of blood T cell repertoires in COVID-19. In the study overall: Acute-phase and convalescent COVID-19 samples originated in the United States, Italy and Spain. In each case, the material was cDNA or gDNA derived from T cells, B-cell-depleted T cells, or PBMCs.

This table comes from immunoSEQ multiplex PCR, and its TCRdb copy is limited to in-frame clones, with some not included. The sample shows about 260,000 clones, around four fifths of them seen only once. The receptor was derived from a man aged 55 to 70 with acute or convalescent COVID-19. The specimen was peripheral blood.

This CDR3 is CSVRGTAVYEQYF. The CDR3 DNA sequence: TGCAGCGTCAGAGGGACAGCCGTCTACGAGCAGTACTTC. The chain couples TRBV29-1 to TRBJ2-7; 7 bases map to TRBD1. With V trimmed by 6 bases and J by 3 bases, 8 bases remained unmatched. The germline CDR1 and CDR2 sequences are SQVTM and ANQGSEA. The CDR3 totals 13 residues.